This T cell receptor beta chain was captured in a study of T cell responses to AZD1222 COVID-19 vaccine. Study results and caveats: Reportedly, close to half of spike-specific TCRs are directed against unmutated variant regions. The sample set comprised mostly white British donors with more females, and clonal diversity was possibly underestimated. After the peak T cell response, and only then, were repertoires sampled.

Libraries were prepared by immunoSEQ multiplex PCR; TCRdb keeps only in-frame clonotypes and omits some of them. Of around 100,000 clones listed, approximately 84% are singletons. The CDR3 length is 15 residues. CDR1 and CDR2 from the germline V gene are MDHEN and SYDVKM. V shed 4 bases and J 4 bases; nucleotides not matched to a gene: 8. Remarks on this clone: Its antigen is still unknown.

Sequenced material: peripheral blood, taken on day 0 of AZD1222 vaccination. The chain joins TRBV28 to TRBJ1-1, with 8 bases aligning to TRBD1. The source of this sequence is an adult in good health. CDR3 amino acids: CASSSRTGRGTEAFF. As DNA, the CDR3 is TGTGCCAGCAGTTCGAGGACAGGGAGGGGCACTGAAGCTTTCTTT.